This entry lists 21 T cell receptor beta chains sequenced from one sample in a study of blood T cells in healthy people across ages. With a J-beta primer mix and a sample-barcoded 5' primer, a second PCR ran roughly 7 to 11 cycles. TCRdb passed the 5' RACE reads through MiXCR, listing each CDR3 protein once. This sample has about 640,000 distinct CDR3 sequences, with roughly three fifths found just once. The sequenced material came from blood. The receptors come from a man aged 60 to 69 in good health.

CDR3 sequence reads: CASSYRLAGTDTQYF. CDR3 sequence (DNA): TGTGCCAGCAGCTACCGACTAGCGGGCACAGATACGCAGTATTTT. The rearrangement joins TRBV7-9 to TRBJ2-3, with 9 bases identical to TRBD2. J gave up 1 base and V 4 bases, and 3 bases lay outside the gene matches. This CDR3 spans 15 amino acids. Germline V gene lookup returns CDR1 SEHNR and CDR2 FQNEAQ (reference sequence). Supplemented by reference TRBV7-9 and TRBJ2-3, the full variable domain reads DTGVSQNPRHKITKRGQNVTFRCDPISEHNRLYWYRQTLGQGPEFLTYFQNEAQLEKSRLLSDRFSAERPKGSFSTLEIQRTEQGDSAMYLCASSYRLAGTDTQYFGPGTRLTVL.

This chain uses TRBV4-1 with TRBJ2-5, with D perhaps TRBD2 (5 bases). Deletions cut 1 base from V and 3 bases from J, with 9 bases between. The CDR3 sequence is 14 residues long. The germline V gene encodes CDR1 MGHRA and CDR2 YSYEKL. CDR3 nucleotides: TGCGCCAGCAGCCAAGTCGTCGGGGAAGAGACCCAGTACTTC. It is translated as CASSQVVGEETQYF.

The CDR3 protein is CSVDGIVGYTF. Here the CDR3 DNA reads TGCAGCGTTGATGGGATTGTTGGCTACACCTTC. The chain is built from TRBV29-1 and TRBJ1-2, with unresolved D. Trimming took 3 bases from V and 7 from J, leaving 9 bases between them. The CDR3 is 11 amino acids. CDR1 is SQVTM and CDR2 is ANQGSEA in the germline V gene.

The V and J genes are TRBV14 and TRBJ1-2; D is unclear. Trimming stripped 5 bases from V and 6 bases from J, with 10 bases between. The CDR3 length is 12 residues. Looked up from germline, CDR1 is SGHDN and CDR2 is FVKESK. CDR3 DNA sequence: TGTGCCAGCAGCACCCGGTTGGATGGCTACACCTTC. It encodes CASSTRLDGYTF.

This rearrangement joins TRBV4-2 to TRBJ1-2; 9 positions match TRBD1. J gave up 5 bases and V 0 bases, and 4 bases lay outside the gene matches. This CDR3 has 15 residues. CDR1 LGHNA and CDR2 YNFKEQ come from the germline V gene. The CDR3 DNA follows: TGTGCCAGCAGCCAAGAGACGACAGGGGGGTATGGCTACACCTTC. Encoded protein: CASSQETTGGYGYTF.

This clonotype came up once. The chain combines TRBV9 with TRBJ2-1, with D possibly matching TRBD2 (6 bases). CDR1 is SGDLS, CDR2 YYNGEE, per germline. V lost 0 bases, J lost 8 bases, and 15 bases lay in between. The CDR3 runs to 15 residues. CDR3 nucleotides: TGTGCCAGCAGCGTAGTAGCGGCTAGCAGCTATGAGCAGTTCTTC. Translation: CASSVVAASSYEQFF.

The V call is TRBV2, the J call TRBJ1-5, with a possible D match to TRBD1 (5 bases). The germline CDR1 and CDR2 sequences are SNHLY and FYNNEI. The V end was cut by 5 bases, the J end by 3 bases, with 11 bases between. The CDR3 is 14 amino acids. CDR3 region: CASSPWDSNQPQHF. The CDR3 region has the DNA TGTGCCAGCAGTCCCTGGGACTCCAATCAGCCCCAGCATTTT.

Points on this clonotype: Compared with germline, one end of the junction differs, possibly owing to a read error. This rearrangement joins TRBV5-1 to TRBJ2-2; either TRBD1 or TRBD2 may fit D (5 bases each). CDR1 and CDR2 from the germline V gene are SGHRS and YFSETQ. This CDR3 has 14 residues. The CDR3 spells CASSYQGDTGELFF. In nucleotides, the CDR3 is TGCGCCAGCAGCTACCAGGGTGACACCGGGGAACTGTTTTTT.

Only a few counts were recorded for this clonotype. This rearrangement joins TRBV20-1 to TRBJ1-2; 7 bases agree with TRBD1. The CDR3 runs 14 residues. Unmatched junction bases numbered 3, after V lost 0 bases and J lost 2 bases. The germline CDR1 and CDR2 sequences are DFQATT and SNEGSKA (reference sequence). This CDR3 reads CSAREPQGNYGYTF. CDR3 coding DNA: TGCAGTGCTAGAGAACCACAGGGGAACTATGGCTACACCTTC.

The chain combines TRBV10-3 with TRBJ2-7; TRBD1 matches at 7 bases. After removal of 3 bases from V and 1 base from J, the junction contained 6 bases not matched to a gene. CDR1 and CDR2 (germline): ENHRY, SYGVKD. This CDR3 comprises 15 residues. CDR3 loop: CAISDSRQGSYEQYF. CDR3 nucleotides: TGTGCCATCAGTGATAGCCGACAGGGATCCTACGAGCAGTACTTC.

The CDR3 loop reads CAISQTGRYSEQFF. The DNA for the CDR3 is TGTGCCATCAGCCAGACGGGCCGATATTCAGAGCAGTTCTTC. The chain has TRBV10-3 and TRBJ2-1; D gene unclear. CDR1 and CDR2 from the germline V gene are ENHRY and SYGVKD. The CDR3 sequence is 14 residues long. V was cut by 6 bases and J by 10 bases, with 19 bases left in between.

The CDR3 here is CASSFTGYTDTQYF. The CDR3 coding sequence is TGTGCCAGCAGTTTTACAGGGTACACAGATACGCAGTATTTT. J is TRBJ2-3 and V is TRBV12-3 or TRBV12-4; tentatively, D is TRBD1 (6 bases). This CDR3 has 14 residues. V was pared by 3 bases and J by 2 bases, with 9 bases between.

The V gene is TRBV5-1, the J gene TRBJ2-7; tentatively, D is TRBD1 (5 bases). The J call may not be correct, given that the DNA end is closer to TRBJ2-5. CDR3 length: 14 residues. Germline V gene lookup returns CDR1 SGHRS and CDR2 YFSETQ. CDR3 sequence (DNA): TGCGCCAGCAGCTTGTCGGCAGGGATGGAGACCCAGTACTTC. Encoded protein: CASSLSAGMETQYF.

This clonotype was counted only a few times. This sequence joins TRBV19 and TRBJ2-7; a possible D gene is TRBD1 (6 bases). The ends were cut back, 5 bases at V and 4 bases at J, with 12 bases in the middle. Germline assignment: CDR1 LNHDA and CDR2 SQIVND (reference sequence). The CDR3 consists of 13 residues. CDR3 DNA: TGTGCCAGTAGTGCTGGACAGCAGTACGAGCAGTACTTC. This translates into CASSAGQQYEQYF.

The chain links TRBV5-1 to TRBJ2-1; D tentatively fits TRBD1 or TRBD2 (6 bases each). This CDR3 contains 14 residues. Per the germline V gene, CDR1 is SGHRS and CDR2 is YFSETQ. With 6 bases removed from V and 10 bases from J, the gap between germline ends came to 20 bases. The CDR3 region has the DNA TGCGCCAGCATCTCCGGAACCCACGGGGGCGAGCAGTTCTTC. The encoded protein is CASISGTHGGEQFF.

This chain joins TRBV5-1 and TRBJ2-3; 8 nucleotides line up with TRBD1. Per germline, CDR1 SGHRS and CDR2 YFSETQ. This CDR3 has 15 amino acids. V was pared by 3 bases and J by 1 base, with 4 bases of the junction left unmatched. The CDR3 loop reads CASSYAGQGTDTQYF. The CDR3, as DNA: TGCGCCAGCAGCTACGCGGGACAGGGCACAGATACGCAGTATTTT. The variable domain in full, with the rest retrieved from reference TRBV5-1 and TRBJ2-3, is KAGVTQTPRYLIKTRGQQVTLSCSPISGHRSVSWYQQTPGQGLQFLFEYFSETQRNKGNFPGRFSGRQFSNSRSEMNVSTLELGDSALYLCASSYAGQGTDTQYFGPGTRLTVL.

The chain links TRBV13 to TRBJ1-2, with 9 nucleotides matching TRBD1. Germline-derived CDR1 and CDR2 are PRHDT and FYEKMQ (reference sequence). The CDR3 length is 14 residues. V lost 5 bases to trimming and J lost 8 bases; unmatched junction nucleotides: 9. CDR3: CASSRGQGGTGYTF. In nucleotides, the CDR3 is TGTGCCAGCAGCCGGGGACAGGGTGGGACAGGCTACACCTTC.

In its sample, this clonotype was seen a few times. This chain uses TRBV7-2 with TRBJ2-1; 12 bases are a match to TRBD1. CDR1 SGHTA and CDR2 FQGNSA come from the germline V gene. Losses at the gene ends were 0 bases for V and 5 bases for J; bases not matched to a gene: 2. CDR3 length: 16 amino acids. This chain's CDR3 is CASSLAGTGGHNEQFF. CDR3 bases: TGTGCCAGCAGCTTAGCGGGGACAGGGGGCCACAATGAGCAGTTCTTC.

The CDR3 reads CASSLGWRGYSSYEQYF. In DNA, the CDR3 is TGTGCCAGCAGCTTAGGCTGGCGGGGGTATAGCTCCTACGAGCAGTACTTC. The genes are TRBV7-8 and TRBJ2-7, with 7 bases identical to TRBD2. Germline-derived CDR1 and CDR2 are SGHVS and FQNEAQ. The V segment lost 1 base and the J segment 0 bases; nucleotides outside the gene matches: 9. The CDR3 length is 17 residues.

This clonotype was recorded at least ten times. The chain links TRBV7-9 to TRBJ2-3; D gene uncertain. CDR3 size: 14 residues. Per germline, CDR1 SEHNR and CDR2 FQNEAQ (reference sequence). The V end lost 1 base, the J end lost 2 bases, and 7 bases lay between the germline ends. The CDR3 DNA reads as TGTGCCAGCAGCTTAGGTCAGCTCACAGATACGCAGTATTTT. Translated, it gives CASSLGQLTDTQYF. Full variable domain (missing parts from reference TRBV7-9 and TRBJ2-3): DTGVSQNPRHKITKRGQNVTFRCDPISEHNRLYWYRQTLGQGPEFLTYFQNEAQLEKSRLLSDRFSAERPKGSFSTLEIQRTEQGDSAMYLCASSLGQLTDTQYFGPGTRLTVL.

Only a few counts were recorded for this clonotype. CDR3 coding DNA: TGTGCCAGCAGCTCCCGGACAGGGAGCTCCTACAATGAGCAGTTCTTC. Protein: CASSSRTGSSYNEQFF. The rearrangement links TRBV11-3 to TRBJ2-1, with 8 bases matching TRBD1. CDR3 length equals 16 residues. CDR1 and CDR2 from the germline V gene are SGHNT and YENEEA. Trimming took 4 bases from V and 0 from J; bases not matched to a gene: 5.